Sequencing of this T cell receptor (beta chain) was carried out in a study of cytomegalovirus exposure and HLA in healthy donors. About the study: An analysis done earlier identified more than 100 million unique TCR beta sequences from approximately 170 million T cells.

Of note for this clone: The antigen is undetermined.

13 Jbeta primers and 60 Vbeta primers were used for the PCR. Clones were sequenced by immunoSEQ multiplex PCR, and TCRdb holds only the in-frame ones, with some missing. The sample table sets out 70,000 or so clones. The trim removed 0 bases at V and 0 bases at J, leaving 2 bases unmatched. CDR1 and CDR2 from the germline V gene are GTSNPN and SVGIG (reference sequence). This CDR3 is built from 14 residues. Findings and limits, study-wide: Donors belonging to an Asian-associated ancestry cluster reportedly showed fewer N-insertions in productive TCRs than the roughly 670-donor mean, according to what a later analysis found. Donor immune exposure was known only as CMV serostatus. Later genetic work tied a missense DCLRE1C variant to beta-chain V and J trimming.

Sequencing was performed on PBMCs. The J gene is TRBJ2-7, the V gene TRBV30; 7 nucleotides align to TRBD1. The clonotype was recovered from a boy aged 5-17 years in good health and CMV-seronegative. The CDR3 is CAWSVQGTSYEQYF. The CDR3 region has the DNA TGTGCCTGGAGTGTACAGGGGACCTCCTACGAGCAGTACTTC.